This entry is about one TCR beta chain. Its antigen is not known. The length of the CDR3 is 14 residues. The V end lost 3 bases, the J end lost 4 bases, and 13 bases lay between the germline ends. The germline CDR1 and CDR2 sequences are LNHDA and SQIVND (reference sequence). Regions amplified from RNA transcripts were the TCR beta CDR3 regions. A first-round RT-PCR of the TCR CDR3 used the HTBI primer set. MiXCR, applied by TCRdb to the multiplex PCR reads, yields one record per CDR3 protein. The sample has approximately 610,000 distinct CDR3 sequences, 14% to 15% seen once. The data stem from a study of T cells in Graves' hyperthyroidism and ophthalmopathy. Study-wide results and limits: Most clonotypes expanded in thyroid above 0.001 were likewise present in blood. The model's output predicted ophthalmopathy at a median of 6.5 months prior to onset. From stable hyperthyroidism, ophthalmopathy was set apart by a 13 V-J model.

Uncontrolled infections, other autoimmune diseases, pregnancy or lactation led to exclusion of patients. The specimen was blood. The V and J genes are TRBV19 and TRBJ2-7, with unresolved D. The receptor's source is a woman in her thirties or forties with Graves' ophthalmopathy. Written as DNA, the CDR3 is TGTGCCAGTAGTATGGCAGAGCTAAAATACGAGCAGTACTTC. Its translation: CASSMAELKYEQYF.